Below are 20 T cell receptor beta chains sequenced from a single sample in a study of blood T cells in healthy people across ages. It was with a sample-barcoded 5' primer and a J-beta primer mix that a second PCR of roughly 6 to 12 cycles was run. TCRdb re-derived calls from the 5' RACE reads in MiXCR, one entry per CDR3 protein. The profile covers roughly 800,000 distinct CDR3 sequences, with 55% to 75% appearing a single time and approximately 20% taken by the ten largest. Sequencing used blood. The receptors were gathered from a man younger than 40 in good health.

There are a few counts of this clonotype. The rearrangement links TRBV12-3 or TRBV12-4 to TRBJ1-2; D is uncertain. Trimming stripped 6 bases from V and 4 bases from J, with 6 bases between. This CDR3 is built from 11 residues. The CDR3 protein is CASSAAYGYTF. CDR3 coding DNA: TGTGCCAGCAGCGCAGCCTATGGCTACACCTTC.

V gene TRBV12-3 or TRBV12-4 combines with J gene TRBJ2-3, with 8 positions matching TRBD2. This CDR3 comprises 14 residues. With V trimmed by 5 bases and J by 6 bases, 7 bases remained unmatched. CDR3 DNA sequence: TGTGCCAGCAGTCTGCTAGCGGGCAGTGATACGCAGTATTTT. This codes for CASSLLAGSDTQYF.

This clonotype occurred once. The rearrangement uses TRBV27 and TRBJ1-5, with no clear D. The CDR3 sequence is 14 residues long. Trimming took off 2 bases at V and 1 base at J, with 6 bases between the two ends. Germline V CDR1 and CDR2: MNHEY, SMNVEV (reference sequence). Here the CDR3 DNA reads TGTGCCAGCAGTTTACGACTGAGCAATCAGCCCCAGCATTTT. Its translation: CASSLRLSNQPQHF.

This clonotype was picked up a small number of times. This chain joins TRBV25-1 and TRBJ2-7; D is ambiguous. V lost 6 bases to trimming and J lost 2 bases, with 11 bases between them. CDR3 length: 13 residues. The germline V gene has CDR1 MGHDK and CDR2 SYGVNS. CDR3 DNA sequence: TGTGCCAGCAGGGCTCAAGCTACCTACGAGCAGTACTTC. Amino acid sequence: CASRAQATYEQYF.

The table lists this clonotype with a count of one. This chain joins TRBV7-9 and TRBJ2-5; D is perhaps TRBD2 (6 bases). Trimming took 5 bases from V and 4 from J, leaving 11 bases between them. The CDR3 is 13 residues long. Germline V lookup: CDR1 SEHNR, CDR2 FQNEAQ (reference sequence). The CDR3, as DNA: TGTGCCAGCAGCGGCGACGGGAGAGAGACCCAGTACTTC. It is translated as CASSGDGRETQYF.

The rearrangement joins TRBV7-3 to TRBJ2-1; 8 bases align to TRBD2. V shed 7 bases and J 5 bases; nucleotides not matched to a gene: 7. From germline, CDR1 is SGHTA and CDR2 FQGTGA. This CDR3 is built from 14 residues. CDR3 in amino acids: CASNSTSGNNEQFF. The DNA of the CDR3 is TGTGCCAGCAACTCCACTAGCGGTAACAATGAGCAGTTCTTC. Looking up the rest from reference TRBV7-3 and TRBJ2-1 gives the full variable domain: GAGVSQTPSNKVTEKGKYVELRCDPISGHTALYWYRQSLGQGPEFLIYFQGTGAADDSGLPNDRFFAVRPEGSVSTLKIQRTERGDSAVYLCASNSTSGNNEQFFGPGTRLTVL.

The chain is built from TRBV7-8 and TRBJ2-4; possibly TRBD1 or TRBD2 for D (6 bases each). V shed 2 bases and J shed 6 bases, with 17 bases lying between them. This CDR3 is built from 16 residues. CDR1 and CDR2 (germline): SGHVS, FQNEAQ. Written as DNA, the CDR3 is TGTGCCAGCAGCTTAAGGAGGGGGGACTTGATAAACATTCAGTACTTC. Its protein is CASSLRRGDLINIQYF.

The CDR3 protein is CASSAGDQGYNEQFF. CDR3 in DNA: TGTGCCAGCAGCGCCGGCGACCAGGGCTACAATGAGCAGTTCTTC. The genes are TRBV14 and TRBJ2-1; D perhaps matches TRBD1 (5 bases). Germline V gene sequence: CDR1 SGHDN, CDR2 FVKESK. Between the trimmed V and J ends, which lost 5 bases and 3 bases, there was a span of 14 bases. The CDR3 extends over 15 amino acids.

The J gene is TRBJ2-7, the V gene TRBV7-9, with unresolved D. Trimming left V 5 bases short and J 2 bases short, with 13 bases between. Per the germline V gene, CDR1 is SEHNR and CDR2 is FQNEAQ (reference sequence). The CDR3 has 14 residues. The CDR3 reads CASSLRLGAYEQYF. The CDR3 DNA reads TGTGCCAGCAGCCTAAGGTTAGGCGCCTACGAGCAGTACTTC.

This clonotype was seen once. V usage is TRBV20-1 and J usage is TRBJ2-5; D is possibly TRBD1 or TRBD2 (5 bases each). V lost 0 bases and J 5 bases, leaving 16 bases between the germline ends. CDR1 and CDR2 (germline): DFQATT, SNEGSKA (reference sequence). This CDR3 comprises 15 residues. The CDR3 sequence: CSARDFGDPRETQYF. CDR3 DNA: TGCAGTGCTAGAGACTTCGGGGACCCCAGGGAGACCCAGTACTTC.

This clonotype was recorded only once. The chain joins TRBV20-1 to TRBJ1-2, with a possible D match to TRBD1 (6 bases). Germline-derived CDR1 and CDR2 are DFQATT and SNEGSKA (reference sequence). Deletions cut 4 bases from V and 4 bases from J, with 13 bases between. The CDR3 consists of 13 residues. The CDR3 DNA follows: TGCAGTGCTATTCTCGGACAGACCTATGGCTACACCTTC. This encodes CSAILGQTYGYTF.

A note on this clonotype: The conserved closing phenylalanine or tryptophan is absent in this CDR3, likely reflecting a read error. This chain connects TRBV4-3 to TRBJ2-1; 11 bases line up with TRBD2. Germline loops: CDR1 LGHNA, CDR2 YSLEER. The V gene end was trimmed by 2 bases and the J gene end by 5 bases; junction bases not matched to a gene: 5. This CDR3 has 16 amino acids. CDR3 sequence reads: CASSQTLAGAHNEQFS. The DNA of the CDR3 is TGCGCCAGCAGCCAAACACTAGCGGGAGCTCACAATGAGCAGTTCTCC.

This clonotype was found once. V usage is TRBV5-1 and J usage is TRBJ2-1; 9 bases line up with TRBD2. Germline CDR1 is SGHRS and CDR2 is YFSETQ. The CDR3 runs 17 residues. V lost 1 base and J lost 3; bases outside the gene matches: 8. This CDR3 reads CASSLSRERGDYNEQFF. CDR3 DNA sequence: TGCGCCAGCAGCTTGTCGAGGGAGCGGGGGGACTACAATGAGCAGTTCTTC.

V is TRBV6-2 or TRBV6-3 and J is TRBJ2-7; 7 positions agree with TRBD1. V lost 0 bases, J lost 1 base, and 15 bases stayed unmatched. CDR3 length: 19 amino acids. CDR1 and CDR2 (germline): MNHEY, SVGEGT. The CDR3 nucleotides read TGTGCCAGCAGTTACTCGAGGGGGCTAATATACCTAATATCCTACGAGCAGTACTTC. As protein: CASSYSRGLIYLISYEQYF.

This chain links TRBV29-1 with TRBJ2-7, with 7 bases aligning to TRBD1. This CDR3 contains 14 residues. With 6 bases clipped from V and 0 bases from J, the junction kept 8 bases outside the gene matches. The germline V gene encodes CDR1 SQVTM and CDR2 ANQGSEA. The CDR3 loop reads CSVLSRGSSYEQYF. The CDR3, as DNA: TGCAGCGTCCTTTCCAGGGGGAGCTCCTACGAGCAGTACTTC.

The chain is built from TRBV9 and TRBJ2-4; D is possibly TRBD2 (6 bases). Germline V CDR1 and CDR2: SGDLS, YYNGEE. This CDR3 has 17 amino acids. Trimming pared 4 bases from V and 0 bases from J, leaving 17 bases between. The CDR3 loop is CASSTRDGLLAKNIQYF. In DNA, the CDR3 is TGTGCCAGCAGCACAAGGGACGGACTACTAGCCAAAAACATTCAGTACTTC.

The chain carries TRBV7-3 and TRBJ2-6; 7 nucleotides line up with TRBD1. CDR3 size: 17 residues. V shed 0 bases and J 2 bases; nucleotides not matched to a gene: 4. Germline CDR1 and CDR2: SGHTA and FQGTGA. Here the CDR3 DNA reads TGTGCCAGCAGCTTAACAGGGGGCTCAACTGGGGCCAACGTCCTGACTTTC. Translating it yields CASSLTGGSTGANVLTF.

For the CDR3, the DNA is TGCAGTGCTACAGGGTCGCAGACCTACGAGCAGTACTTC. It is translated as CSATGSQTYEQYF. The chain couples TRBV20-1 to TRBJ2-7, with a weak D call TRBD1 (5 bases). The germline V gene encodes CDR1 DFQATT and CDR2 SNEGSKA (reference sequence). The CDR3 length is 13 residues. V lost 4 bases, J lost 2 bases, and 12 bases lay in between.

This clonotype was seen a handful of times. This rearrangement joins TRBV12-3 or TRBV12-4 to TRBJ2-7, with D tentatively TRBD1 (6 bases). This CDR3 region has 13 residues. V shed 7 bases and J shed 1 base, with 11 bases lying between them. The CDR3 loop is CASTVQGSYEQYF. CDR3 coding DNA: TGTGCCAGCACCGTACAGGGATCCTACGAGCAGTACTTC.

The chain couples TRBV7-6 to TRBJ2-7; 8 bases line up with TRBD1. V lost 5 bases, J lost 1 base, and 7 bases stayed unmatched. The CDR3 has 15 residues. Germline V gene lookup returns CDR1 SGHVS and CDR2 FNYEAQ. CDR3 sequence reads: CASSTGTGSSYEQYF. CDR3 coding DNA: TGTGCCAGCAGCACGGGGACAGGTAGTTCCTACGAGCAGTACTTC. Variable domain in full (rest from reference TRBV7-6 and TRBJ2-7): GAGVSQSPRYKVTKRGQDVALRCDPISGHVSLYWYRQALGQGPEFLTYFNYEAQQDKSGLPNDRFSAERPEGSISTLTIQRTEQRDSAMYRCASSTGTGSSYEQYFGPGTRLTVT.